These 15 T cell receptor beta chains share one sample of origin, sequenced in a study of cytomegalovirus exposure and HLA in healthy donors. PCR primers comprised 60 Vbeta and 13 Jbeta primers. Only in-frame clones appear in the TCRdb table, and some are missing; sequencing was by immunoSEQ multiplex PCR. This sample has around 92,000 clones, with about 70% found just once. The sequenced sample consisted of PBMCs. All receptors come from a human donor in good health.

In DNA form, the CDR3 reads TGTGCCAGTAATGGGGTGGGAGGTCAGCCCCAGCATTTT. Translated, it gives CASNGVGGQPQHF. V is TRBV19 and J is TRBJ1-5; D not certain. Germline CDR1 and CDR2: LNHDA and SQIVND (reference sequence). The CDR3 is 13 residues long. V lost 7 bases to trimming and J lost 6 bases, with 13 bases between them. Using reference TRBV19 and TRBJ1-5 for the parts outside the CDR3, the full variable domain is DGGITQSPKYLFRKEGQNVTLSCEQNLNHDAMYWYRQDPGQGLRLIYYSQIVNDFQKGDIAEGYSVSREKKESFPLTVTSAQKNPTAFYLCASNGVGGQPQHFGDGTRLSIL.

The V and J genes are TRBV5-1 and TRBJ2-7; 7 nucleotides align to TRBD1. Germline CDR1 and CDR2: SGHRS and YFSETQ. The junction had 10 bases not matched to a gene; V was cut back by 1 base and J by 6 bases. The CDR3 is made up of 15 amino acids. Here the CDR3 reads CASSLKGTGVGEQYF. CDR3 DNA: TGCGCCAGCAGCTTGAAGGGAACAGGGGTCGGCGAGCAGTACTTC.

V gene TRBV9 combines with J gene TRBJ2-7; TRBD2 agrees at 16 bases. The germline V gene has CDR1 SGDLS and CDR2 YYNGEE. The V segment lost 4 bases and the J segment 0 bases; nucleotides outside the gene matches: 7. The CDR3 covers 18 residues. The CDR3: CASSPRGLAGGNSYEQYF. The CDR3 bases are TGTGCCAGCAGCCCCCGGGGACTAGCGGGAGGGAACTCCTACGAGCAGTACTTC.

The chain uses TRBV19 and TRBJ2-7; perhaps TRBD1 as D (6 bases). The length of the CDR3 is 12 residues. V was clipped by 6 bases and J by 7 bases, with 13 bases between them. Per the germline V gene, CDR1 is LNHDA and CDR2 is SQIVND (reference sequence). For the CDR3, the DNA is TGTGCCAGTAGCCCGACCAGGGGAGAGCAGTACTTC. Its protein is CASSPTRGEQYF.

The V gene is TRBV11-3, the J gene TRBJ2-7; 9 bases are shared with TRBD2. The V gene end was trimmed by 5 bases and the J gene end by 6 bases; junction bases not matched to a gene: 5. CDR3 length: 13 amino acids. CDR1 SGHNT and CDR2 YENEEA come from the germline V gene. CDR3: CASSHRTSAEQYF. Written as DNA, the CDR3 is TGTGCCAGCAGCCATCGGACTAGCGCCGAGCAGTACTTC.

This clone was detected a few times. This sequence joins TRBV30 and TRBJ1-5; unclear D gene. The germline V gene has CDR1 GTSNPN and CDR2 SVGIG (reference sequence). The V end was cut by 0 bases, the J end by 4 bases, with 7 bases between. CDR3 length: 13 residues. The CDR3 nucleotides are TGTGCCTGGAGTGTAGGAGAGAATCAGCCCCAGCATTTT. Translated, it gives CAWSVGENQPQHF.

This sequence joins TRBV4-1 and TRBJ2-3, with 9 bases identical to TRBD2. The CDR3 is made up of 18 amino acids. The V segment lost 0 bases and the J segment 5 bases; nucleotides outside the gene matches: 12. Germline CDR1 reads MGHRA; CDR2 reads YSYEKL. The CDR3 spells CASSQDHPGGGAKDTQYF. DNA of the CDR3: TGCGCCAGCAGCCAAGATCACCCGGGCGGGGGGGCTAAAGATACGCAGTATTTT.

The CDR3 DNA follows: TGTGCCAGTAGTATGGGGCAGACCTACGAGCAGTACTTC. It specifies CASSMGQTYEQYF. This chain uses TRBV19 with TRBJ2-7, with a possible D match to TRBD1 (5 bases). The CDR3 consists of 13 residues. Germline V gene sequence: CDR1 LNHDA, CDR2 SQIVND (reference sequence). V was cut by 3 bases and J by 2 bases, with 8 bases left in between.

This sequence joins TRBV6-1 and TRBJ1-1; D not certain. The CDR3 loop spans 13 amino acids. Between the trimmed V and J ends, which lost 0 bases and 5 bases, there was a span of 7 bases. Germline CDR1 and CDR2: MNHNS and SASEGT. CDR3 sequence: CASSEAGGTEAFF. CDR3 nucleotides: TGTGCCAGCAGTGAAGCTGGCGGTACTGAAGCTTTCTTT.

The rearrangement joins TRBV7-8 to TRBJ2-7, with D perhaps TRBD2 (6 bases). V gave up 1 base and J gave up 0 bases, with 10 bases separating them. The CDR3 consists of 15 residues. Per germline, CDR1 SGHVS and CDR2 FQNEAQ. CDR3 protein: CASSLGWDFSYEQYF. As DNA, the CDR3 is TGTGCCAGCAGCTTAGGATGGGACTTCTCCTACGAGCAGTACTTC.

The V call is TRBV6-5, the J call TRBJ2-7, with D tentatively TRBD1 (5 bases). The CDR3 sequence is 11 residues long. Germline lookup yields CDR1 MNHEY and CDR2 SVGAGI. V was clipped by 7 bases and J by 6 bases, with 10 bases between them. This chain's CDR3 is CASTQGREQYF. DNA of the CDR3: TGTGCCAGCACCCAGGGCCGCGAGCAGTACTTC.

The chain carries TRBV30 and TRBJ2-3; perhaps TRBD1 as D (5 bases). CDR1 and CDR2 from the germline V gene are GTSNPN and SVGIG (reference sequence). The CDR3 extends over 13 amino acids. Trimming removed 5 bases at V and 3 bases at J, with 12 bases between. Here the CDR3 DNA reads TGTGCCTGGGGCCCAGGGAAGACAGATACGCAGTATTTT. Translation: CAWGPGKTDTQYF. Complete variable domain (other parts from reference TRBV30 and TRBJ2-3): SQTIHQWPATLVQPVGSPLSLECTVEGTSNPNLYWYRQAAGRGLQLLFYSVGIGQISSEVPQNLSASRPQDRQFILSSKKLLLSDSGFYLCAWGPGKTDTQYFGPGTRLTVL.

The gene calls are TRBV5-1 and TRBJ1-4; tentative D call: TRBD1 (5 bases). Germline CDR1 SGHRS, CDR2 YFSETQ. Trimming left V 1 base short and J 5 bases short, with 21 bases between. The CDR3 spans 18 residues. CDR3 in DNA: TGCGCCAGCAGCTTGTCGGACACGATCCAGAAGGAGAATGAAAAACTGTTTTTT. Translation gives CASSLSDTIQKENEKLFF.

To note about this clone: The sample contains more than one DNA sequence encoding this CDR3. This CDR3 is CASRDRTYNEQFF. In nucleotides, the CDR3 is TGTGCCAGCAGGGACAGAACCTACAATGAGCAGTTCTTC. The chain is built from TRBV2 and TRBJ2-1, with D possibly TRBD1 on 6 matching bases. The CDR3 sequence is 13 residues long. Trimming left V 6 bases short and J 2 bases short, with 8 bases between. CDR1 is SNHLY, CDR2 FYNNEI, per germline.

This clone was detected once. This chain links TRBV6-1 with TRBJ1-2; a possible D gene is TRBD1 (5 bases). CDR3 length: 14 residues. Germline V lookup: CDR1 MNHNS, CDR2 SASEGT. Between the trimmed V and J ends, which lost 10 bases and 4 bases, there was a span of 19 bases. The CDR3: CAITEAGHPYGYTF. The DNA of the CDR3 is TGTGCCATCACGGAAGCGGGGCACCCCTATGGCTACACCTTC.